The clone carrying this TCR beta chain was detected once. The antigen is unknown. The data were taken from a study of cytomegalovirus exposure and HLA in healthy donors. Study conclusions and caveats: Later analysis reportedly placed an Asian-associated ancestry cluster below the roughly 690-donor mean in N-insertions. Most TCR beta V segments were productive about 87% or about 30% of the time in an earlier analysis. A later analysis showed that HLA-associated TCR beta chains had undergone more clonal expansion than equally common others. Investigators reported under 200 TCR beta chains as tied to cytomegalovirus.

60 Vbeta and 13 Jbeta primers were used in PCR. Generated by immunoSEQ multiplex PCR, the TCRdb table keeps only in-frame clones and is missing some. The sample holds about 89,000 clones, about 72% seen once. The sample taken for sequencing was PBMCs. This clonotype originated in a man younger than 40 in good health and CMV-seronegative.

CDR3 in DNA: TGTGCCAGCAGCCAAGATCGAGATACGCAGTATTTT. This codes for CASSQDRDTQYF. V and J are TRBV4-2 and TRBJ2-3; no reliable D call. The germline V gene encodes CDR1 LGHNA and CDR2 YNFKEQ. Trimming stripped 0 bases from V and 5 bases from J, with 3 bases between. The CDR3 loop spans 12 amino acids.